Following are 22 T cell receptor beta chains from one sample sequenced in a study of blood T cell repertoires in COVID-19. TCRdb keeps only in-frame clones here, not all; method: immunoSEQ multiplex PCR. The table has 120,000 to 150,000 clones, about 82% seen once; the top ten hold 6.2%. Sequenced sample: PBMCs or T cells enriched from blood (not recorded which). The receptors derive from a woman in her thirties or forties who had recovered from COVID-19.

J is TRBJ1-2 and V is TRBV6-1; 8 bases line up with TRBD1. CDR1 MNHNS and CDR2 SASEGT come from the germline V gene. V dropped 2 bases and J dropped 6; count of bases not matched to a gene: 8. This CDR3 region has 15 residues. Here the CDR3 DNA reads TGTGCCAGCAGTGAACTGCCGGGGACAGGAGATGGCTACACCTTC. Translation: CASSELPGTGDGYTF.

The genes are TRBV12-5 and TRBJ1-5, with D uncertain. This CDR3 comprises 16 residues. Trimming stripped 4 bases from V and 3 bases from J, with 16 bases between. CDR1 is LGHNT and CDR2 is FRNRAP in the germline V gene. The CDR3 nucleotides read TGTGCTAGTGGTTCGGATCCCGGCGAGGACAATCAGCCCCAGCATTTT. This gives the protein CASGSDPGEDNQPQHF.

The chain couples TRBV18 to TRBJ1-5, with a tentative D call TRBD1 (5 bases). The V gene lost 6 bases and the J gene lost 6 bases, with 18 bases spanning the gap. CDR3 length equals 15 residues. Per germline, CDR1 KGHSH and CDR2 LQKENI. CDR3 nucleotide sequence: TGTGCCAGCTCCCGCATGCCGGGGGGGTTTCAGCCCCAGCATTTT. Protein product: CASSRMPGGFQPQHF.

In DNA form, the CDR3 reads TGTGCCAGCAGCTTAGGCGGGGGTGGACAGCCCCAGCATTTT. It codes for CASSLGGGGQPQHF. This chain links TRBV7-6 with TRBJ1-5; TRBD1 might be the D (5 bases). The CDR3 sequence is 14 residues long. Germline CDR1 reads SGHVS; CDR2 reads FNYEAQ. With 1 base removed from V and 7 bases from J, the gap between germline ends came to 11 bases.

This clone was seen a handful of times. J is TRBJ2-1 and V is TRBV2, with D perhaps matching TRBD2 (5 bases). The CDR3 runs to 12 residues. Germline CDR1 and CDR2: SNHLY and FYNNEI. V gave up 6 bases and J gave up 7 bases, with 10 bases separating them. The CDR3 DNA reads TGTGCCAGCAGGCGGGTGAGGAATGAGCAGTTCTTC. Its translation: CASRRVRNEQFF.

This clone came up once. The rearrangement joins TRBV3-1 (or the pseudogene TRBV3-2) to TRBJ2-7; 8 bases align to TRBD1. The J segment lost 7 bases and the V segment lost 1 base, leaving 9 bases of the junction unmatched. Germline V lookup: CDR1 LGHDT, CDR2 YNNKEL (reference sequence). The CDR3 runs 15 residues. The CDR3 bases are TGTGCCAGCAGCCAAGCCGGGACAGGCCGGATGGAGCAGTACTTC. Protein sequence: CASSQAGTGRMEQYF.

V usage is TRBV25-1 and J usage is TRBJ2-1; TRBD2 agrees at 15 bases. V lost 6 bases and J lost 3; bases outside the gene matches: 9. The germline V gene encodes CDR1 MGHDK and CDR2 SYGVNS. The CDR3 contains 18 residues. The CDR3 sequence is CASRGGLAGGSLYNEQFF. CDR3 coding DNA: TGTGCCAGCAGAGGGGGACTAGCGGGGGGCTCCCTCTACAATGAGCAGTTCTTC.

The V and J genes are TRBV4-1 and TRBJ1-1; D unresolved. The germline V and J ends were trimmed by 3 bases and 1 base, with 15 bases remaining between them. Germline CDR1 reads MGHRA; CDR2 reads YSYEKL. The CDR3 is 16 residues long. The CDR3 sequence is CASSHKGGTSNTEAFF. The CDR3 bases are TGCGCCAGCAGCCACAAAGGAGGTACCTCGAACACTGAAGCTTTCTTT.

The rearrangement links TRBV7-9 to TRBJ2-3; D is possibly TRBD2 (6 bases). CDR3 length: 18 amino acids. Germline V gives CDR1 SEHNR, CDR2 FQNEAQ (reference sequence). With 3 bases removed from V and 0 bases from J, the gap between germline ends came to 19 bases. In DNA, the CDR3 is TGTGCCAGCAGCTTTAGGCTAGCGAGAACCTCTAGCACAGATACGCAGTATTTT. Translation: CASSFRLARTSSTDTQYF.

The chain carries TRBV30 and TRBJ2-2, with TRBD2 identical over 8 bases. This CDR3 spans 15 amino acids. V lost 4 bases, J lost 3 bases, and 7 bases stayed unmatched. Germline V gene sequence: CDR1 GTSNPN, CDR2 SVGIG (reference sequence). CDR3 residues: CAWNQGLEDTGELFF. As DNA, the CDR3 is TGTGCCTGGAACCAGGGACTAGAGGACACCGGGGAGCTGTTTTTT.

The chain couples TRBV27 to TRBJ1-4; D uncertain. V was cut by 0 bases and J by 0 bases, with 5 bases left in between. The CDR3 has 15 residues. Germline CDR1 is MNHEY and CDR2 is SMNVEV (reference sequence). The CDR3 reads CASSLSPSTNEKLFF. CDR3 DNA sequence: TGTGCCAGCAGTTTATCTCCCTCAACTAATGAAAAACTGTTTTTT.

The rearrangement joins TRBV5-4 to TRBJ2-2; 8 bases map to TRBD2. Germline V gene data show CDR1 as SGHNT and CDR2 as YYREEE (reference sequence). V lost 4 bases and J lost 9; bases outside the gene matches: 17. This CDR3 region has 17 residues. The CDR3 sequence: CASSPGGAGATIRELFF. In DNA form, the CDR3 reads TGTGCCAGCAGCCCGGGAGGGGCGGGAGCCACCATAAGGGAGCTGTTTTTT.

The chain couples TRBV27 to TRBJ2-1, with D perhaps TRBD2 (6 bases). This CDR3 has 15 residues. V was clipped by 5 bases and J by 6 bases, with 17 bases between them. In germline, CDR1 is MNHEY, CDR2 SMNVEV (reference sequence). The CDR3 sequence: CASSLTGALLNEQFF. The CDR3 DNA follows: TGTGCCAGCAGTCTGACGGGAGCCCTTCTCAATGAGCAGTTCTTC.

This rearrangement joins TRBV7-9 to TRBJ2-7; maybe TRBD2 (6 bases). The CDR3 totals 15 residues. Deletions cut 0 bases from V and 3 bases from J, with 12 bases between. Germline-derived CDR1 and CDR2 are SEHNR and FQNEAQ (reference sequence). For the CDR3, the DNA is TGTGCCAGCAGCTTAGCGTTGGGCGGGGTCTACGAGCAGTACTTC. It specifies CASSLALGGVYEQYF.

The chain joins TRBV10-3 to TRBJ2-2; 8 nucleotides line up with TRBD1. Germline V lookup: CDR1 ENHRY, CDR2 SYGVKD. The CDR3 extends over 16 amino acids. With V trimmed by 6 bases and J by 4 bases, 10 bases remained unmatched. CDR3 protein: CAISWDRRKSTGELFF. The CDR3 bases are TGTGCCATCAGCTGGGACAGGAGAAAAAGCACCGGGGAGCTGTTTTTT.

The V and J genes are TRBV7-9 and TRBJ2-5; 13 nucleotides align to TRBD2. Germline-derived CDR1 and CDR2 are SEHNR and FQNEAQ (reference sequence). CDR3 length equals 16 residues. V trimming: 4 bases; J trimming: 5 bases; junction bases outside the gene matches: 7. CDR3 sequence: CASSSPLAGGGETQYF. Here the CDR3 DNA reads TGTGCCAGCAGCTCCCCACTAGCGGGAGGGGGGGAGACCCAGTACTTC.

The chain combines TRBV15 with TRBJ2-4; a weak D match, TRBD1 (5 bases). The CDR3 consists of 16 residues. Germline values: CDR1 LNHNV, CDR2 YYDKDF (reference sequence). Trimming pared 1 base from V and 2 bases from J, leaving 12 bases between. The CDR3 DNA reads TGTGCCACCAGCAGAGCGGACACCTCCTCCAAAAACATTCAGTACTTC. This codes for CATSRADTSSKNIQYF.

The CDR3 coding sequence is TGTGCCAGTAGTGGGGCAGTGAACACTGAAGCTTTCTTT. It encodes CASSGAVNTEAFF. The chain carries TRBV19 and TRBJ1-1; possibly TRBD1 for D (5 bases). This CDR3 has 13 amino acids. Germline V gene lookup returns CDR1 LNHDA and CDR2 SQIVND (reference sequence). Trimming left V 5 bases short and J 0 bases short, with 7 bases between.

The chain joins TRBV30 to TRBJ1-3; D is ambiguous. The ends were cut back, 2 bases at V and 8 bases at J, with 13 bases in the middle. The germline V gene encodes CDR1 GTSNPN and CDR2 SVGIG (reference sequence). The CDR3 has 13 amino acids. CDR3 amino acids: CAWSLTQRDTIYF. The CDR3 DNA reads TGTGCCTGGAGTCTCACCCAGCGGGACACCATATATTTT. Using reference TRBV30 and TRBJ1-3 for the parts outside the CDR3, the full variable domain is SQTIHQWPATLVQPVGSPLSLECTVEGTSNPNLYWYRQAAGRGLQLLFYSVGIGQISSEVPQNLSASRPQDRQFILSSKKLLLSDSGFYLCAWSLTQRDTIYFGEGSWLTVV.

V is TRBV6-5 and J is TRBJ2-3, with D tentatively TRBD2 (5 bases). The length of the CDR3 is 14 residues. Germline loops: CDR1 MNHEY, CDR2 SVGAGI. Trimming shortened V by 8 bases and J by 2 bases, and 14 bases separated the two germline ends. Here the CDR3 DNA reads TGTGCCAGCGCCGGGGTGGGAGTCACAGATACGCAGTATTTT. It yields the protein CASAGVGVTDTQYF.

In its sample, this clone was seen once. The chain combines TRBV5-1 with TRBJ2-2; D possibly corresponds to TRBD1 (6 bases). Trimming left V 0 bases short and J 5 bases short, with 8 bases between. CDR1 SGHRS and CDR2 YFSETQ come from the germline V gene. The CDR3 sequence is 14 residues long. In nucleotides, the CDR3 is TGCGCCAGCAGCTTGGACAGGGCGACCGGGGAGCTGTTTTTT. As protein: CASSLDRATGELFF.

V gene TRBV6-2 or TRBV6-3 combines with J gene TRBJ1-2, with D hard to call. Germline V CDR1 and CDR2: MNHEY, SVGEGT. With 6 bases removed from V and 4 bases from J, the gap between germline ends came to 12 bases. The length of the CDR3 is 13 residues. DNA for the CDR3: TGTGCCAGCAGCCAGAGACTTCCCTATGGCTACACCTTC. This sequence encodes CASSQRLPYGYTF.